This T cell receptor beta chain was recovered during a study of CD8 T cells in Susac syndrome (dated by TCRdb to about 2019). Some background on the complete study: Repertoire sequencing was used to test whether CD8+ T cell activation and differentiation in Susac syndrome was antigen driven. Study-level results and caveats: The TCR sequencing and HLA analysis was acknowledged to have included a relatively small number of individuals.

High-throughput TCR beta sequencing profiled peripheral blood CD8+ and CD4+ T cells from healthy donors, Susac syndrome patients and multiple sclerosis patients. Healthy donors were age- and sex-matched controls. Bulk CD8+ and CD4+ T cells were purified by magnetic negative isolation, whereas CD8+ TEMRA cells were enriched by FACS. Blood was drawn into EDTA tubes, processed within 24 hours, and PBMCs were isolated by density gradient centrifugation. PBMCs intended for TCR sequencing were cryopreserved in liquid nitrogen and were subsequently thawed in a 37 degrees C water bath. Purity of sorted or isolated CD4+, CD8+ and CD8+ TEMRA cells was at least 90%. Only one count was recorded for this clonotype. Its binding antigen is unknown. No base qualities exist here, and no much larger clone lies one base off it. One read yields weak evidence. V was cut back by 5 bases and J by 2 bases, leaving a gap of 10 bases between them. From the cysteine up to the phenylalanine, the CDR3 has a length of 13 residues. Just CDR3 DNA is preserved here, 39 bases in frame from base 1. CDR1 and CDR2 are drawn from the germline V gene: SNHLY, FYNNEI.

RNA was extracted using the RNeasy kit, and roughly 0.5 to 1 microgram was reverse transcribed with random hexamers. TCR beta CDR3 regions were amplified with the immunoSEQ multiplex PCR assay covering 54 Vbeta and 13 Jbeta segments. Bias from PCR amplification was corrected by using a synthetic template baseline for primer optimization and for computational correction. Concerning the study's data processing: Reads were annotated to V, D and J genes according to IMGT and were analyzed with immunoSEQ Analyzer, with only productive sequences retained. To calculate clonality, Shannon entropy was normalized by log2 of the number of productive unique sequences and then subtracted from one. For each patient and control, public and private clones were evaluated among the 100 most prevalent clones. Clones were defined as Susac-specific if absent from the healthy and MS cohorts, from around 1,000 published viral clones and from other ImmuneACCESS disease sequences. The raw public data were reprocessed by TCRdb itself: fastp quality trimming at Q25, MiXCR clonotype calling, in-frame beta chains only. Every entry covers one CDR3 protein and lists the most common genes and DNA from its rows. The V and J calls were not made by the authors but by TCRdb's processing. This sample holds about 190,000 distinct CDR3 sequences; under 95% were observed only once. Roughly 0.096% of the sample goes to the ten largest clones.

The chain was built from TRBV2 and TRBJ2-7; a weak D assignment points to TRBD1 (6 bases agree). The receptor comes from a human donor in good health. Sequenced sample: CD4+ T cells from PBMCs. The CDR3 reads as follows: CASSRTATYEQYF. The DNA reads as follows: TGTGCCAGCAGTAGGACAGCTACCTACGAGCAGTACTTC.